The 15 T cell receptor beta chains listed next were all sequenced from one sample in a study of cytomegalovirus exposure and HLA in healthy donors. Profiling relied on immunoSEQ multiplex PCR, and the TCRdb table lists in-frame clones only, not all of them. The data contain about 120,000 clones, roughly 90% of them singletons. Sequenced: PBMCs. These receptors came from a woman under 30 in good health and CMV-seronegative.

The chain joins TRBV28 to TRBJ2-1; 8 bases align to TRBD1. Trimming took 4 bases from V and 7 from J; bases not matched to a gene: 9. Germline CDR1 MDHEN, CDR2 SYDVKM. CDR3 length: 15 residues. This CDR3 is CASSSPGQVRNEQFF. DNA of the CDR3: TGTGCCAGCAGTTCCCCGGGACAGGTGAGAAATGAGCAGTTCTTC.

This sequence joins TRBV28 and TRBJ2-7; 7 nucleotides align to TRBD1. The CDR3 totals 15 residues. Germline CDR1 MDHEN, CDR2 SYDVKM. The ends lost 3 bases at V and 5 bases at J; junction bases unmatched: 10. The CDR3 bases are TGTGCCAGCAGTTTCTACAGGGGACCTCCCAACGAGCAGTACTTC. The encoded protein is CASSFYRGPPNEQYF.

The V and J genes are TRBV25-1 and TRBJ2-5; TRBD2 is a possible D gene (6 bases). This CDR3 region has 15 residues. V was pared by 5 bases and J by 2 bases, with 15 bases between. Germline CDR1 and CDR2: MGHDK and SYGVNS. CDR3: CASSPRRGGQETQYF. CDR3 bases: TGTGCCAGCAGTCCCAGGAGGGGCGGGCAAGAGACCCAGTACTTC.

The gene calls are TRBV27 and TRBJ2-4, with 8 bases that match TRBD1. CDR3 length: 17 residues. J gave up 5 bases and V 5 bases, and 14 bases lay outside the gene matches. Germline CDR1 and CDR2: MNHEY and SMNVEV (reference sequence). The CDR3 DNA reads as TGTGCCAGCAGTAAACTCGAGGACAGGGCCTGGGAAAACATTCAGTACTTC. Encoded protein: CASSKLEDRAWENIQYF.

The CDR3 nucleotides are TGCGCCAGCAGCCTGGGTACTAGCGGGGGACCCACAGATACGCAGTATTTT. Amino acids: CASSLGTSGGPTDTQYF. The genes are TRBV5-1 and TRBJ2-3; 11 nucleotides line up with TRBD2. Germline V gene lookup returns CDR1 SGHRS and CDR2 YFSETQ. V lost 4 bases to trimming and J lost 2 bases; unmatched junction nucleotides: 9. The CDR3 totals 17 residues.

CDR3 coding DNA: TGTGCCAGCAGCTTAGGTACGGTCCAGCAGTACTTC. Translating it yields CASSLGTVQQYF. This chain uses TRBV11-2 with TRBJ2-7, with no clear D. Trimming pared 1 base from V and 8 bases from J, leaving 9 bases between. The CDR3 is 12 amino acids. Germline values: CDR1 SGHAT, CDR2 FQNNGV.

The chain recombines TRBV4-1 with TRBJ2-1; D is possibly TRBD1 (6 bases). The CDR3 is 12 amino acids. Trimming left V 6 bases short and J 9 bases short, with 12 bases between. Per germline, CDR1 MGHRA and CDR2 YSYEKL. For the CDR3, the DNA is TGCGCCAGCAGAATACAGGGAAGTGAGCAGTTCTTC. It specifies CASRIQGSEQFF.

The chain combines TRBV7-8 with TRBJ2-5; 7 bases align to TRBD2. Looked up from germline, CDR1 is SGHVS and CDR2 is FQNEAQ. This CDR3 is built from 13 residues. After removal of 3 bases from V and 3 bases from J, the junction contained 1 base not matched to a gene. The CDR3 loop reads CASSLLAEETQYF. CDR3 coding DNA: TGTGCCAGCAGCTTGCTAGCGGAAGAGACCCAGTACTTC.

The chain is built from TRBV7-9 and TRBJ2-7; maybe TRBD2 (6 bases). Germline lookup yields CDR1 SEHNR and CDR2 FQNEAQ (reference sequence). The CDR3 loop spans 13 amino acids. V gave up 1 base and J gave up 6 bases, with 10 bases separating them. CDR3 sequence reads: CASSLGVGGEQYF. The DNA of the CDR3 is TGTGCCAGCAGCTTAGGGGTCGGGGGCGAGCAGTACTTC.

The V gene is TRBV5-1, the J gene TRBJ1-4; 10 positions agree with TRBD1. This CDR3 contains 15 residues. The J segment lost 8 bases and the V segment lost 7 bases, leaving 11 bases of the junction unmatched. Germline CDR1 reads SGHRS; CDR2 reads YFSETQ. This chain's CDR3 is CASFSGDRGREKLFF. Here the CDR3 DNA reads TGCGCCAGCTTTAGTGGGGACAGGGGACGAGAAAAACTGTTTTTT.

This clone has a single count. The chain has TRBV4-2 and TRBJ2-7, with 8 positions matching TRBD2. The V and J ends lost 3 bases and 4 bases, in that order; junction bases with no gene match: 11. The CDR3 has 16 residues. CDR1 LGHNA and CDR2 YNFKEQ come from the germline V gene. The DNA for the CDR3 is TGTGCCAGCAGCCATCTAGCGGGCACGGCTCATTACGAGCAGTACTTC. Translated, it gives CASSHLAGTAHYEQYF.

This clone was detected once. The chain couples TRBV27 to TRBJ2-7; perhaps TRBD1 as D (5 bases). This CDR3 is 15 amino acids long. The germline CDR1 and CDR2 sequences are MNHEY and SMNVEV (reference sequence). V lost 6 bases and J 2 bases, leaving 17 bases between the germline ends. The CDR3 DNA sequence: TGTGCCAGCAGCGGCCTCTGGGGCAGGGCCTACGAGCAGTACTTC. Its translation: CASSGLWGRAYEQYF.

The V call is TRBV7-9, the J call TRBJ1-2, with TRBD1 as a possible D gene (5 bases). The V end was cut by 1 base, the J end by 8 bases, with 11 bases between. In germline, CDR1 is SEHNR, CDR2 FQNEAQ (reference sequence). CDR3 length equals 13 residues. The CDR3 nucleotides are TGTGCCAGCAGCTTAGAGGGAGGGGTAGGCTACACCTTC. It specifies CASSLEGGVGYTF.

This clone was observed a single time. The rearrangement joins TRBV28 to TRBJ2-5; 9 nucleotides line up with TRBD2. V was clipped by 2 bases and J by 5 bases; unmatched bases: 6. The CDR3 extends over 15 amino acids. CDR1 and CDR2 (germline): MDHEN, SYDVKM. CDR3 protein: CASSLMRGGRETQYF. The CDR3 DNA follows: TGTGCCAGCAGTTTAATGCGGGGGGGCCGGGAGACCCAGTACTTC.

The chain uses TRBV5-1 and TRBJ1-2; TRBD1 matches 7 bases. Germline values: CDR1 SGHRS, CDR2 YFSETQ. The CDR3 is made up of 15 amino acids. V gave up 7 bases and J gave up 4 bases; unmatched junction bases: 13. The CDR3 coding sequence is TGCGCCAGCGGCGATGCACCGGGACAGCTCTATGGCTACACCTTC. Residues: CASGDAPGQLYGYTF.